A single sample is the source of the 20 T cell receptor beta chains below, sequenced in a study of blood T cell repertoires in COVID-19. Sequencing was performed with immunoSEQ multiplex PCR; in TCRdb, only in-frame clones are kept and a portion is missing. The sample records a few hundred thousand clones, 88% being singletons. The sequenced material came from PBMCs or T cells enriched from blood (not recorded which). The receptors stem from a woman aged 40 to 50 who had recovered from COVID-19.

CDR3 in amino acids: CASSMVAGSRLGEQFF. In nucleotides, the CDR3 is TGTGCCAGTAGTATGGTAGCGGGAAGCAGGTTGGGTGAGCAGTTCTTC. The chain uses TRBV19 and TRBJ2-1; TRBD2 matches at 8 bases. Germline V gene sequence: CDR1 LNHDA, CDR2 SQIVND (reference sequence). There are 16 residues in the CDR3. With 3 bases clipped from V and 9 bases from J, the junction kept 13 bases outside the gene matches.

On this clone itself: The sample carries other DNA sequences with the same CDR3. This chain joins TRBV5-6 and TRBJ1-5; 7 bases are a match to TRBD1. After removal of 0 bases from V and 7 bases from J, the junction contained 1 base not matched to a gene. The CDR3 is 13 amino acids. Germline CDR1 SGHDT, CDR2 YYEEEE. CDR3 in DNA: TGTGCCAGCAGCTTGGGAGGGGGCCAGCCCCAGCATTTT. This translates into CASSLGGGQPQHF. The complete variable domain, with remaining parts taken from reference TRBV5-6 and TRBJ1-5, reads DAGVTQSPTHLIKTRGQQVTLRCSPKSGHDTVSWYQQALGQGPQFIFQYYEEEERQRGNFPDRFSGHQFPNYSSELNVNALLLGDSALYLCASSLGGGQPQHFGDGTRLSIL.

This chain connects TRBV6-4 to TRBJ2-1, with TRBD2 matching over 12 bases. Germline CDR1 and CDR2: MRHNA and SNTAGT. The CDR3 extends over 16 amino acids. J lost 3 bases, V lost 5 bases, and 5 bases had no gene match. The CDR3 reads CASSMTSGSGYNEQFF. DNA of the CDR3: TGTGCCAGCAGTATGACTAGCGGGAGCGGCTACAATGAGCAGTTCTTC.

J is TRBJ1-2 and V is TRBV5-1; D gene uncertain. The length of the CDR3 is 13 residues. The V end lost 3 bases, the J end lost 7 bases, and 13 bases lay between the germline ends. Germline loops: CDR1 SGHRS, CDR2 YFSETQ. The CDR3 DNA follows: TGCGCCAGCAGCTCGGGAGGGCAATCTGGCTACACCTTC. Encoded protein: CASSSGGQSGYTF. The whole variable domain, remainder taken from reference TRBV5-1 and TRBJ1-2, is KAGVTQTPRYLIKTRGQQVTLSCSPISGHRSVSWYQQTPGQGLQFLFEYFSETQRNKGNFPGRFSGRQFSNSRSEMNVSTLELGDSALYLCASSSGGQSGYTFGSGTRLTVV.

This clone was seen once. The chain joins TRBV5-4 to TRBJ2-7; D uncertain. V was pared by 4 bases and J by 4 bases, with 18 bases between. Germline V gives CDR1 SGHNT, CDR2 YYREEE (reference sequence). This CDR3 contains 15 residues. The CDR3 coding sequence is TGTGCCAGCAGCCCTAGAGGTAGGCAAAAATACGAGCAGTACTTC. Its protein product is CASSPRGRQKYEQYF.

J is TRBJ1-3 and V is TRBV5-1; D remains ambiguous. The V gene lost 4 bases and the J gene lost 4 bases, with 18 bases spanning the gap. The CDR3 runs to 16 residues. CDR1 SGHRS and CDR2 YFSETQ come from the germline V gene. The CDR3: CASSLDTPFSGNTIYF. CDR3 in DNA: TGCGCCAGCAGCCTGGATACACCCTTTTCAGGAAACACCATATATTTT.

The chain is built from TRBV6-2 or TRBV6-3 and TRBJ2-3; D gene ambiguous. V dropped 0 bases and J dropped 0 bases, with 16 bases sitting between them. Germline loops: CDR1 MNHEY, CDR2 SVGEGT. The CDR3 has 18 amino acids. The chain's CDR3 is CASSYSLRRVKSTDTQYF. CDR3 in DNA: TGTGCCAGCAGTTACTCGTTACGTAGAGTTAAGAGCACAGATACGCAGTATTTT.

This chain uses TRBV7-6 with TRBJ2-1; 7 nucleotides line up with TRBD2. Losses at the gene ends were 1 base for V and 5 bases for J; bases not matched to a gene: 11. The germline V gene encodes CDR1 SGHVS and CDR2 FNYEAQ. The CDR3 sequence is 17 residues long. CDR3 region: CASSLDFPGGRDNEQFF. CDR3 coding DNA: TGTGCCAGCAGCTTAGATTTTCCGGGAGGCCGGGACAATGAGCAGTTCTTC.

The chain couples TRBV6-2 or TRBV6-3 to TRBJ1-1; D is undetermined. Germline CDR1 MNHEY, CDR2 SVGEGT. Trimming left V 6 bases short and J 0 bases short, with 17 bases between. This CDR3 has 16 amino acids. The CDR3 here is CASSFASGSLNTEAFF. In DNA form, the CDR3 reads TGTGCCAGCAGCTTCGCCTCGGGGAGTTTGAACACTGAAGCTTTCTTT.

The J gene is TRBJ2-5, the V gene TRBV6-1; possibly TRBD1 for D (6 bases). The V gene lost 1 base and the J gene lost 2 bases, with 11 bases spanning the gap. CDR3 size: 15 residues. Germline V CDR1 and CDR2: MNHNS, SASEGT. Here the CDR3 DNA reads TGTGCCAGCAGTGAAGACAGGGTGGGGCAAGAGACCCAGTACTTC. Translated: CASSEDRVGQETQYF.

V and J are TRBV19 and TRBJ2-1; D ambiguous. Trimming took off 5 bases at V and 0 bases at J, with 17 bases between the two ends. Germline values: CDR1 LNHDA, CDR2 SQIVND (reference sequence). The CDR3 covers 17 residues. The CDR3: CASSHLMTESSYNEQFF. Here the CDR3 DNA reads TGTGCCAGTAGTCATCTAATGACTGAAAGCTCCTACAATGAGCAGTTCTTC.

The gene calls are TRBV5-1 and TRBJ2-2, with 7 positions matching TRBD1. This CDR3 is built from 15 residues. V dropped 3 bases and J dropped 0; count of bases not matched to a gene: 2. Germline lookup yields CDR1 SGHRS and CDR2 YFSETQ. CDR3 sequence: CASSWGQPNTGELFF. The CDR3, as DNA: TGCGCCAGCAGCTGGGGACAGCCGAACACCGGGGAGCTGTTTTTT.

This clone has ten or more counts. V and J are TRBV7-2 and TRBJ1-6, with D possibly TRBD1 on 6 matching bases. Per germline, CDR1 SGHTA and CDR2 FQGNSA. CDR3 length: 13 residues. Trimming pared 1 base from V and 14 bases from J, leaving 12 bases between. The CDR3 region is CASSLVRGGALHF. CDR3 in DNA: TGTGCCAGCAGCTTAGTCCGAGGGGGGGCCCTCCACTTT.

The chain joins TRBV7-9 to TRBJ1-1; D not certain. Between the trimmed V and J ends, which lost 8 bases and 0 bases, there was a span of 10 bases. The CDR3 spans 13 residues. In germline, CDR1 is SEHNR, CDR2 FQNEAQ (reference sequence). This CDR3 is CASGGQMNTEAFF. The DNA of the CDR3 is TGTGCCAGCGGAGGGCAGATGAACACTGAAGCTTTCTTT.

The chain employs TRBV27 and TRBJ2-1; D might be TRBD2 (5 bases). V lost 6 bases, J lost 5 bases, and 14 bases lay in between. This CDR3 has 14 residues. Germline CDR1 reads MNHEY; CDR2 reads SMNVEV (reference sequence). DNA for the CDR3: TGTGCCAGCAGACGGGCGGGCAGCGACAATGAGCAGTTCTTC. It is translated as CASRRAGSDNEQFF.

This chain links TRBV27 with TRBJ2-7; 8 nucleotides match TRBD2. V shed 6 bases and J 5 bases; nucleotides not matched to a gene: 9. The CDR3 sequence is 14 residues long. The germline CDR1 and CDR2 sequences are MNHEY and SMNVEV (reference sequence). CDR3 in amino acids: CASRMSGSNNEQYF. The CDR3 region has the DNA TGTGCCAGCAGAATGAGCGGGAGTAATAACGAGCAGTACTTC.

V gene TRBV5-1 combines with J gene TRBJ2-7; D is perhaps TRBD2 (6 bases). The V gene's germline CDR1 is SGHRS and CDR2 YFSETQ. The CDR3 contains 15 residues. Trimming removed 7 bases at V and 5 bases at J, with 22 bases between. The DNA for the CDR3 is TGCGCCAGCGAGCCTGAGGGGCAGGGAGGCAACGAGCAGTACTTC. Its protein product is CASEPEGQGGNEQYF.

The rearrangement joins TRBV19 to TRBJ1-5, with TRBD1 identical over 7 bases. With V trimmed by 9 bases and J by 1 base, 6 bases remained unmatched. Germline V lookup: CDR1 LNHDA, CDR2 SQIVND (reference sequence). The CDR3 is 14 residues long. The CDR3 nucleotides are TGTGCCAGCAGAAACAGGGGAAGCAATCAGCCCCAGCATTTT. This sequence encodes CASRNRGSNQPQHF.

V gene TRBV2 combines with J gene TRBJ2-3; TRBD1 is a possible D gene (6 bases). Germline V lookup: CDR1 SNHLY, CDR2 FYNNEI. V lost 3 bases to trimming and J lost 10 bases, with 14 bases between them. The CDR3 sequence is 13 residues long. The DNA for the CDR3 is TGTGCCAGCAGTGAGATTGTCAGGGGAGCGCAGTATTTT. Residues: CASSEIVRGAQYF.

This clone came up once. The CDR3 DNA is TGCGCCAGCAGAGGGGCGGGAGGCTCCAATGAGCAGTTCTTC. It specifies CASRGAGGSNEQFF. The chain combines TRBV5-1 with TRBJ2-1, with TRBD2 matching 8 bases. This CDR3 is 14 amino acids long. The germline CDR1 and CDR2 sequences are SGHRS and YFSETQ. V dropped 5 bases and J dropped 6; count of bases not matched to a gene: 7. Using reference TRBV5-1 and TRBJ2-1 for the parts outside the CDR3, the full variable domain is KAGVTQTPRYLIKTRGQQVTLSCSPISGHRSVSWYQQTPGQGLQFLFEYFSETQRNKGNFPGRFSGRQFSNSRSEMNVSTLELGDSALYLCASRGAGGSNEQFFGPGTRLTVL.